The following is a TCR beta chain sequence with its context. CDR1 and CDR2 from the germline V gene are MNHEY and SVGAGI. V shed 5 bases, J shed 4 bases, and the junction held 5 bases outside the gene matches. CDR3 length: 13 amino acids. These data come from a study of T-cell memory formation after mild COVID-19. MiXCR, run by TCRdb on the 5' RACE reads, gives a single entry per CDR3 protein. Seen here are approximately 560,000 distinct CDR3 sequences, roughly 17% observed once, and the top ten hold approximately 8.1%. The material sequenced was PBMCs or a T cell subset sorted from them (not recorded which). The sequence came from an adult woman who had mild COVID-19 (a few samples of this study predate the infection). Cell type and time point are not known. The chain uses TRBV6-5 and TRBJ2-7, with TRBD1 matching 7 bases. CDR3 loop: CASSATGQYEQYF. Written as DNA, the CDR3 is TGTGCCAGCAGTGCGACAGGGCAGTACGAGCAGTACTTC.